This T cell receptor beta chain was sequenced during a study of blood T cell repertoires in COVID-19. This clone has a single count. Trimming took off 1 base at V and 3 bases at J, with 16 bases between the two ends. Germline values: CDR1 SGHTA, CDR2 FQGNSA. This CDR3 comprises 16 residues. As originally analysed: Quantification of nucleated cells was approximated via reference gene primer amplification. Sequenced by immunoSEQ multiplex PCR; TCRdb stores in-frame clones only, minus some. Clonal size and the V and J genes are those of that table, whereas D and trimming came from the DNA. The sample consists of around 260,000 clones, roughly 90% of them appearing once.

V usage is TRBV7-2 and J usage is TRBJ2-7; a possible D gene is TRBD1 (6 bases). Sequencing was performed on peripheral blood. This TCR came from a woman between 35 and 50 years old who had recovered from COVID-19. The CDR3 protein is CASSLEGRGSLYEQYF. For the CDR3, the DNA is TGTGCCAGCAGCTTAGAGGGCAGGGGTTCCCTCTACGAGCAGTACTTC.